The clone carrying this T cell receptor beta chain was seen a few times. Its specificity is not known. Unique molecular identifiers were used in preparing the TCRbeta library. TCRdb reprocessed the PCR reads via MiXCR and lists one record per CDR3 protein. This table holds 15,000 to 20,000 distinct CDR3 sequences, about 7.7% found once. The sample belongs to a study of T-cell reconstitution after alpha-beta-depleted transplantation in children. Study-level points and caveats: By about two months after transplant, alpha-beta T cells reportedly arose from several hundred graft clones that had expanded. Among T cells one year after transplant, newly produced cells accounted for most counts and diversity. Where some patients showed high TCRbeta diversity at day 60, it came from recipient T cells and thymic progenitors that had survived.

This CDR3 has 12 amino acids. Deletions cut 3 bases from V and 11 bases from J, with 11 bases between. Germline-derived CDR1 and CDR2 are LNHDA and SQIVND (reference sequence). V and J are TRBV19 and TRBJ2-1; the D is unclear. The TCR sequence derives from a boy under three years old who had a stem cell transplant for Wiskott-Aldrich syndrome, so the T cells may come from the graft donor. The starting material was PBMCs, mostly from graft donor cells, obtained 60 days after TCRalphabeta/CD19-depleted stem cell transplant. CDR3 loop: CASSIGNRKQFF. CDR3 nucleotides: TGTGCCAGTAGTATTGGAAACAGAAAGCAGTTCTTC. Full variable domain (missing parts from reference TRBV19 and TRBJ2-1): DGGITQSPKYLFRKEGQNVTLSCEQNLNHDAMYWYRQDPGQGLRLIYYSQIVNDFQKGDIAEGYSVSREKKESFPLTVTSAQKNPTAFYLCASSIGNRKQFFGPGTRLTVL.